The clone carrying this TCR beta chain is a singleton in its sample. This entry is derived from a study of T cell responses to AZD1222 COVID-19 vaccine. The CDR3 length is 15 residues. J gave up 5 bases and V 0 bases, and 5 bases lay outside the gene matches. CDR1 and CDR2 (germline): LNHNV, YYDKDF (reference sequence). Libraries were prepared by immunoSEQ multiplex PCR; TCRdb keeps only in-frame clonotypes and omits some of them. The sample consists of 120,000 or so clones, about 92% of them appearing once. The sequences come from peripheral blood, collected 28 days after the second AZD1222 dose. The TCR sequence derives from an adult who received the AZD1222 COVID-19 vaccine. The V gene is TRBV15, the J gene TRBJ2-7; TRBD2 matches 9 bases. The CDR3 sequence: CATSRESSGRNEQYF. In nucleotides, the CDR3 is TGTGCCACCAGCAGAGAAAGTAGCGGGAGAAACGAGCAGTACTTC.